These 13 T cell receptor beta chains were all obtained from the same sample, sequenced in a study of T cells in Graves' hyperthyroidism and ophthalmopathy (dated by TCRdb to the late 2010s). The library was generated by multiplex PCR. Sequencing relied on an Illumina HiSeq 2000. Amplification of TCR beta CDR3 regions was carried out from RNA transcripts. The TCR CDR3 was subjected to a first round of RT-PCR using the HTBI primer set and the Qiagen OneStep RT-PCR kit. Using fastp at Q25 and MiXCR, TCRdb reprocessed the public reads and kept productive beta chains. For every CDR3 protein sequence, its rows merge into one entry that carries the most common genes and DNA. Counted in this sample were some 300,000 distinct CDR3 sequences; about 15% of them appeared once. In total, the top ten clones hold approximately 31% of the sample. Material for sequencing was blood. These receptors were collected from a man aged 30 to 45 with Graves' hyperthyroidism.

This CDR3 is CATSREVGRMNTEAFF. In nucleotides, the CDR3 is TGTGCCACCAGCAGAGAGGTTGGTCGGATGAACACTGAAGCTTTCTTT. The chain recombines TRBV15 with TRBJ1-1; D is unresolved. This CDR3 contains 16 residues. CDR1 is LNHNV, CDR2 YYDKDF, per germline (reference sequence). V lost 0 bases and J 0 bases, leaving 11 bases between the germline ends.

The rearrangement joins TRBV4-2 to TRBJ1-2; 8 bases match TRBD1. The CDR3 is made up of 14 amino acids. V shed 1 base and J 3 bases; nucleotides not matched to a gene: 1. Germline V CDR1 and CDR2: LGHNA, YNFKEQ. CDR3 loop: CASSQGQGYYGYTF. In DNA form, the CDR3 reads TGTGCCAGCAGCCAAGGACAGGGGTACTATGGCTACACCTTC.

This clonotype was recorded many times. The rearrangement uses TRBV28 and TRBJ2-7, with D possibly matching TRBD1 (5 bases). The germline V gene has CDR1 MDHEN and CDR2 SYDVKM. V was shortened by 7 bases and J by 0 bases, with 10 bases between the two germline ends. This CDR3 comprises 13 residues. CDR3 DNA: TGTGCCAGCAACGACAGAATCTCCTACGAGCAGTACTTC. Its protein is CASNDRISYEQYF.

This chain links TRBV6-1 with TRBJ2-3; TRBD2 matches at 10 bases. The V gene's germline CDR1 is MNHNS and CDR2 SASEGT. The CDR3 covers 14 residues. Trimming cost V 7 bases and J 6 bases; bases outside gene matches: 7. CDR3 in amino acids: CASKASGSRDTQYF. Written as DNA, the CDR3 is TGTGCCAGCAAGGCTAGCGGGAGTAGGGATACGCAGTATTTT.

This clonotype came up many times. The chain joins TRBV20-1 to TRBJ1-1, with D unresolved. This CDR3 region has 15 residues. Germline V gene sequence: CDR1 DFQATT, CDR2 SNEGSKA (reference sequence). V was clipped by 2 bases and J by 0 bases, with 13 bases between them. The CDR3 DNA reads as TGCAGTGCTAGAAGGATCCTTGAGGTGAACACTGAAGCTTTCTTT. Protein sequence: CSARRILEVNTEAFF.

This clonotype occurred a few times. This sequence joins TRBV30 and TRBJ1-2; D is unresolved. Trimming removed 2 bases from V and 0 bases from J, with 19 bases in between. The V gene's germline CDR1 is GTSNPN and CDR2 SVGIG (reference sequence). The CDR3 has 17 amino acids. The CDR3 loop is CAWSPFSPTATNYGYTF. The CDR3 DNA reads TGTGCCTGGAGTCCCTTTTCACCGACGGCTACTAACTATGGCTACACCTTC. Full variable domain (rest looked up from reference TRBV30 and TRBJ1-2): SQTIHQWPATLVQPVGSPLSLECTVEGTSNPNLYWYRQAAGRGLQLLFYSVGIGQISSEVPQNLSASRPQDRQFILSSKKLLLSDSGFYLCAWSPFSPTATNYGYTFGSGTRLTVV.

The sample holds many counts of this clonotype. The V gene is TRBV5-1, the J gene TRBJ2-3, with 8 bases matching TRBD1. The CDR3 totals 16 residues. The junction had 8 bases not matched to a gene; V was cut back by 4 bases and J by 1 base. The V gene's germline CDR1 is SGHRS and CDR2 YFSETQ. CDR3 amino acids: CASSARPGQGTDTQYF. The CDR3 bases are TGCGCCAGCAGCGCTCGCCCGGGACAGGGCACAGATACGCAGTATTTT.

This clonotype was recorded many times. The chain employs TRBV5-1 and TRBJ1-1; D remains unclear. Trimming pared 0 bases from V and 5 bases from J, leaving 8 bases between. The germline V gene encodes CDR1 SGHRS and CDR2 YFSETQ. This CDR3 is 13 amino acids long. In DNA form, the CDR3 reads TGCGCCAGCAGCTTGGAGAGGTGGACTGAAGCTTTCTTT. Its translation: CASSLERWTEAFF.

This clonotype was observed many times. The V gene is TRBV30, the J gene TRBJ2-3; 7 positions match TRBD2. The V and J ends lost 0 bases and 3 bases, in that order; junction bases with no gene match: 6. The germline CDR1 and CDR2 sequences are GTSNPN and SVGIG (reference sequence). This CDR3 region has 15 residues. The CDR3 sequence: CAWSVGGSETDTQYF. The CDR3 nucleotides read TGTGCCTGGAGTGTGGGGGGGAGTGAAACAGATACGCAGTATTTT.

The chain recombines TRBV7-8 with TRBJ2-3; either TRBD1 or TRBD2 may supply D (5 bases each). The CDR3 runs 16 residues. The germline CDR1 and CDR2 sequences are SGHVS and FQNEAQ. V shed 5 bases and J shed 1 base, with 16 bases lying between them. In nucleotides, the CDR3 is TGTGCCAGCAGCCACTACCGGGACGGACGCACAGATACGCAGTATTTT. Translated: CASSHYRDGRTDTQYF.

The V gene is TRBV3-1, the J gene TRBJ2-1, with 10 bases aligning to TRBD2. Germline trimming cut 0 bases from V and 5 bases from J; bases unmatched to any gene: 1. Per germline, CDR1 LGHDT and CDR2 YNNKEL (reference sequence). CDR3 length: 15 residues. The DNA of the CDR3 is TGTGCCAGCAGCCAAGATAGCGGGAGGCACAATGAGCAGTTCTTC. Residues: CASSQDSGRHNEQFF.

At least ten counts were recorded for this clonotype. The chain has TRBV11-2 and TRBJ2-7; D remains ambiguous. The CDR3 runs to 14 residues. Germline lookup yields CDR1 SGHAT and CDR2 FQNNGV. Deletions cut 3 bases from V and 0 bases from J, with 9 bases between. The CDR3 loop reads CASSFSFYSYEQYF. Here the CDR3 DNA reads TGTGCCAGCAGCTTTTCATTTTACTCCTACGAGCAGTACTTC. Full variable domain (remainder filled in from reference TRBV11-2 and TRBJ2-7): EAGVAQSPRYKIIEKRQSVAFWCNPISGHATLYWYQQILGQGPKLLIQFQNNGVVDDSQLPKDRFSAERLKGVDSTLKIQPAKLEDSAVYLCASSFSFYSYEQYFGPGTRLTVT.

This clonotype was counted between two and nine times. The rearrangement joins TRBV6-5 to TRBJ1-3; 7 nucleotides line up with TRBD1. Trimming cost V 0 bases and J 4 bases; bases outside gene matches: 3. Germline V CDR1 and CDR2: MNHEY, SVGAGI. The CDR3 covers 15 residues. The CDR3 protein is CASSYSTGLGNTIYF. As DNA, the CDR3 is TGTGCCAGCAGTTACTCGACAGGGCTAGGAAACACCATATATTTT.